Presented here are 27 T cell receptor beta chains from one specimen sequenced in a study of blood T cell repertoires in COVID-19. Generated by immunoSEQ multiplex PCR, the TCRdb table keeps only in-frame clones and is missing some. The repertoire has about 230,000 clones, 70% to 90% of them found once; the top ten carry around 12%. The specimen was peripheral blood. These TCRs come from a woman in her late teens or twenties who had recovered from COVID-19.

V and J are TRBV9 and TRBJ2-3; a weak D match, TRBD2 (7 bases). This CDR3 comprises 16 residues. V was trimmed by 0 bases and J by 1 base, leaving 12 bases between them. CDR1 is SGDLS, CDR2 YYNGEE, per germline. The CDR3 sequence: CASSVDPGGGTDTQYF. CDR3 nucleotide sequence: TGTGCCAGCAGCGTAGATCCGGGGGGCGGCACAGATACGCAGTATTTT.

This chain joins TRBV6-6 and TRBJ2-3; 9 nucleotides agree with TRBD2. This CDR3 spans 15 amino acids. Trimming cost V 5 bases and J 2 bases; bases outside gene matches: 5. Germline V gene sequence: CDR1 MNHNY, CDR2 SVGAGI (reference sequence). The CDR3 spells CASSTTSGSTDTQYF. The CDR3 DNA reads TGTGCCAGCAGTACCACTAGCGGGTCCACAGATACGCAGTATTTT.

The chain is built from TRBV19 and TRBJ1-1; D is unclear. CDR1 LNHDA and CDR2 SQIVND come from the germline V gene (reference sequence). The CDR3 runs 15 residues. Trimming took 5 bases from V and 1 from J, leaving 14 bases between them. CDR3: CASSLEGLKNTEAFF. The CDR3 nucleotides read TGTGCCAGTAGTCTGGAGGGCCTAAAGAACACTGAAGCTTTCTTT.

In its sample, this clone was seen a few times. The rearrangement uses TRBV6-2 or TRBV6-3 and TRBJ1-1; the D gene is possibly TRBD1 (5 bases). Between the trimmed V and J ends, which lost 0 bases and 6 bases, there was a span of 11 bases. Germline lookup yields CDR1 MNHEY and CDR2 SVGEGT. The CDR3 totals 14 residues. CDR3 DNA: TGTGCCAGCAGTTACTCGGGACTAACCTCTGAAGCTTTCTTT. Protein product: CASSYSGLTSEAFF.

The rearrangement uses TRBV11-2 and TRBJ2-1; a weak D match, TRBD1 (5 bases). Trimming stripped 5 bases from V and 9 bases from J, with 11 bases between. This CDR3 comprises 12 residues. Per germline, CDR1 SGHAT and CDR2 FQNNGV. The CDR3 region has the DNA TGTGCCAGCAGCCAGGGCAGCATTGAGCAGTTCTTC. It translates to CASSQGSIEQFF.

V gene TRBV18 combines with J gene TRBJ2-1; no clear D. The CDR3 has 14 residues. V gave up 3 bases and J gave up 5 bases, with 11 bases separating them. Germline V gene lookup returns CDR1 KGHSH and CDR2 LQKENI. The CDR3 DNA is TGTGCCAGCTCACCCCCCGCCCAGAACAATGAGCAGTTCTTC. Protein: CASSPPAQNNEQFF.

This clone was observed once. The chain uses TRBV7-2 and TRBJ2-2, with D maybe TRBD1 (6 bases). The length of the CDR3 is 16 residues. Germline V lookup: CDR1 SGHTA, CDR2 FQGNSA. V was shortened by 4 bases and J by 6 bases, with 18 bases between the two germline ends. DNA of the CDR3: TGTGCCAGCAGCTCCGCAGGGGCTGCTTATTCCGGGGAGCTGTTTTTT. Its translation: CASSSAGAAYSGELFF.

The chain uses TRBV10-2 and TRBJ2-7; the match to TRBD1 covers 10 bases. This CDR3 is 16 amino acids long. The junction had 9 bases not matched to a gene; V was cut back by 4 bases and J by 3 bases. Germline V gene lookup returns CDR1 WSHSY and CDR2 SAAADI. The CDR3 reads CASSGSGTGEGYEQYF. In DNA, the CDR3 is TGCGCCAGCAGTGGCTCCGGGACAGGGGAGGGCTACGAGCAGTACTTC.

This chain joins TRBV20-1 and TRBJ1-5, with D possibly TRBD1 on 5 matching bases. The CDR3 is 17 residues long. With 3 bases removed from V and 0 bases from J, the gap between germline ends came to 18 bases. From germline, CDR1 is DFQATT and CDR2 SNEGSKA (reference sequence). The CDR3 reads CSASSGGTLPSNQPQHF. The DNA of the CDR3 is TGCAGTGCTAGTTCGGGGGGAACTTTACCTAGCAATCAGCCCCAGCATTTT.

The J gene is TRBJ1-5, the V gene TRBV6-2 or TRBV6-3; tentative D call: TRBD1 (6 bases). The V gene lost 0 bases and the J gene lost 1 base, with 13 bases spanning the gap. From germline, CDR1 is MNHEY and CDR2 SVGEGT. This CDR3 is 17 amino acids long. The CDR3 sequence is CASSYSTGRGSNQPQHF. In DNA, the CDR3 is TGTGCCAGCAGTTACTCAACAGGAAGGGGGAGCAATCAGCCCCAGCATTTT.

V is TRBV7-9 and J is TRBJ2-7; 10 bases agree with TRBD1. The germline V gene encodes CDR1 SEHNR and CDR2 FQNEAQ (reference sequence). This CDR3 region has 13 residues. After removal of 11 bases from V and 5 bases from J, the junction contained 9 bases not matched to a gene. CDR3 DNA: TGTGCCTCAGGGGGACAGGGGATCAACGAGCAGTACTTC. Protein product: CASGGQGINEQYF.

The chain joins TRBV2 to TRBJ1-3, with 7 bases matching TRBD1. Germline CDR1 is SNHLY and CDR2 is FYNNEI. V trimming: 10 bases; J trimming: 0 bases; junction bases outside the gene matches: 9. The CDR3 spans 15 residues. The CDR3 spells CAILGQTSSGNTIYF. The CDR3 DNA reads as TGTGCCATCCTGGGACAGACGAGCTCTGGAAACACCATATATTTT. Using reference TRBV2 and TRBJ1-3 for the parts outside the CDR3, the full variable domain is EPEVTQTPSHQVTQMGQEVILRCVPISNHLYFYWYRQILGQKVEFLVSFYNNEISEKSEIFDDQFSVERPDGSNFTLKIRSTKLEDSAMYFCAILGQTSSGNTIYFGEGSWLTVV.

This sequence joins TRBV7-9 and TRBJ1-2, with 7 bases identical to TRBD1. V lost 1 base, J lost 8 bases, and 7 bases stayed unmatched. This CDR3 is 14 amino acids long. Germline V gene lookup returns CDR1 SEHNR and CDR2 FQNEAQ (reference sequence). The CDR3 bases are TGTGCCAGCAGCTTAGGACAGGGCAATCCGGGCTACACCTTC. Amino acids: CASSLGQGNPGYTF.

V and J are TRBV3-1 (or the pseudogene TRBV3-2) and TRBJ1-5; D is uncertain. Trimming took 4 bases from V and 2 from J, leaving 24 bases between them. Germline loops: CDR1 LGHDT, CDR2 YNNKEL (reference sequence). This CDR3 is 19 amino acids long. CDR3 sequence reads: CASSPQIPFRGGGNQPQHF. The CDR3 bases are TGTGCCAGCAGCCCCCAGATCCCTTTCCGGGGAGGAGGCAATCAGCCCCAGCATTTT.

This clone was observed once. The chain combines TRBV9 with TRBJ1-2; 10 positions match TRBD1. The germline gives CDR1 SGDLS, CDR2 YYNGEE. The CDR3 extends over 17 amino acids. Trimming took 3 bases from V and 8 from J; bases not matched to a gene: 16. The CDR3 nucleotides read TGTGCCAGCAGCGCGCAGGGGCCCGGGACAGGGGCTGGGGGCTACACCTTC. It yields the protein CASSAQGPGTGAGGYTF.

V is TRBV5-6 and J is TRBJ2-1; 12 bases are a match to TRBD2. The J segment lost 3 bases and the V segment lost 0 bases, leaving 1 base of the junction unmatched. This CDR3 has 16 residues. CDR1 is SGHDT and CDR2 is YYEEEE in the germline V gene. The CDR3 region has the DNA TGTGCCAGCAGCTTGGAACTAGCGGGAGGCTACAATGAGCAGTTCTTC. This sequence encodes CASSLELAGGYNEQFF.

The J gene is TRBJ1-1, the V gene TRBV2; the match to TRBD1 covers 9 bases. Trimming at V came to 8 bases and at J to 11 bases, leaving 24 bases not matched to a gene. CDR3 length: 17 amino acids. Germline V gene data show CDR1 as SNHLY and CDR2 as FYNNEI. CDR3 residues: CASLREFPRDREVRAFF. For the CDR3, the DNA is TGTGCCAGCCTTCGGGAGTTCCCTCGGGACAGGGAAGTTCGGGCTTTCTTT.

The chain couples TRBV7-9 to TRBJ2-1; 10 bases line up with TRBD2. V gave up 6 bases and J gave up 4 bases; unmatched junction bases: 9. The CDR3 extends over 16 amino acids. Germline loops: CDR1 SEHNR, CDR2 FQNEAQ (reference sequence). CDR3 protein: CASSILLAGLYNEQFF. CDR3 in DNA: TGTGCCAGCAGTATATTACTAGCGGGACTTTACAATGAGCAGTTCTTC.

The chain carries TRBV29-1 and TRBJ2-7, with 9 bases identical to TRBD1. V was clipped by 3 bases and J by 3 bases; unmatched bases: 6. Germline V gene lookup returns CDR1 SQVTM and CDR2 ANQGSEA. CDR3 length: 14 residues. As DNA, the CDR3 is TGCAGCGTTGAGTCGACAGGGGGTAGCTACGAGCAGTACTTC. It specifies CSVESTGGSYEQYF.

This clone was detected a few times. This chain links TRBV30 with TRBJ1-5; a weak D match, TRBD1 (5 bases). The CDR3 is made up of 12 amino acids. Trimming took off 5 bases at V and 4 bases at J, with 9 bases between the two ends. Germline lookup yields CDR1 GTSNPN and CDR2 SVGIG (reference sequence). CDR3 region: CAWANRNQPQHF. CDR3 nucleotide sequence: TGTGCCTGGGCTAACAGGAATCAGCCCCAGCATTTT. The whole variable domain, remainder taken from reference TRBV30 and TRBJ1-5, is SQTIHQWPATLVQPVGSPLSLECTVEGTSNPNLYWYRQAAGRGLQLLFYSVGIGQISSEVPQNLSASRPQDRQFILSSKKLLLSDSGFYLCAWANRNQPQHFGDGTRLSIL.

The chain couples TRBV9 to TRBJ2-3, with TRBD2 matching over 9 bases. V lost 4 bases and J lost 1; bases outside the gene matches: 10. This CDR3 spans 17 amino acids. CDR1 is SGDLS, CDR2 YYNGEE, per germline. CDR3 in amino acids: CASSTYLAGIGTDTQYF. For the CDR3, the DNA is TGTGCCAGCAGCACGTACCTAGCGGGAATAGGCACAGATACGCAGTATTTT.

The genes are TRBV30 and TRBJ2-7, with D maybe TRBD1 (6 bases). In germline, CDR1 is GTSNPN, CDR2 SVGIG (reference sequence). The CDR3 length is 16 residues. The V and J ends lost 0 bases and 2 bases respectively, with 17 bases between them. For the CDR3, the DNA is TGTGCCTGGAGTGTACCCCTCGGGACATCTACCTACGAGCAGTACTTC. Amino acids: CAWSVPLGTSTYEQYF.

The chain recombines TRBV5-6 with TRBJ2-2, with a possible D match to TRBD1 (5 bases). V dropped 9 bases and J dropped 4 bases, with 13 bases sitting between them. CDR3 length equals 13 residues. The germline gives CDR1 SGHDT, CDR2 YYEEEE. CDR3 sequence reads: CAIGADGTGELFF. The CDR3 DNA reads TGTGCCATTGGGGCAGACGGCACCGGGGAGCTGTTTTTT.

The genes are TRBV11-3 and TRBJ2-1, with 7 bases aligning to TRBD1. CDR1 and CDR2 (germline): SGHNT, YENEEA. The CDR3 loop spans 12 amino acids. With V trimmed by 8 bases and J by 10 bases, 8 bases remained unmatched. CDR3 nucleotides: TGTGCCAGCCCGAAAGGGGGCAAGGAGCAGTTCTTC. Its translation is CASPKGGKEQFF.

Comments on this clone: The identical CDR3 is also encoded by other nucleotide sequences in the sample. V and J are TRBV27 and TRBJ2-7, with 9 bases that match TRBD1. This CDR3 region has 15 residues. Germline CDR1 MNHEY, CDR2 SMNVEV (reference sequence). The trim removed 4 bases at V and 0 bases at J, leaving 4 bases unmatched. CDR3 residues: CASSSGQGSSYEQYF. Here the CDR3 DNA reads TGTGCCAGCAGTTCGGGACAGGGAAGCTCCTACGAGCAGTACTTC.

This rearrangement joins TRBV6-5 to TRBJ2-3, with D perhaps matching TRBD2 (6 bases). Germline V gene data show CDR1 as MNHEY and CDR2 as SVGAGI. V lost 8 bases to trimming and J lost 5 bases, with 11 bases between them. There are 12 residues in the CDR3. The CDR3 loop reads CASRGRLDTQYF. DNA for the CDR3: TGTGCCAGCCGGGGGAGGCTAGATACGCAGTATTTT.

The genes are TRBV5-1 and TRBJ2-5; 13 nucleotides line up with TRBD2. The CDR3 runs to 14 residues. The germline V gene has CDR1 SGHRS and CDR2 YFSETQ. With 8 bases clipped from V and 2 bases from J, the junction kept 3 bases outside the gene matches. The CDR3 nucleotides are TGCGCCAGTCGACTAGCGGGAGGTCAAGAGACCCAGTACTTC. This sequence encodes CASRLAGGQETQYF.